This passage covers 11 T cell receptor beta chains from one sample sequenced in a study of lymphopenia after photon versus proton radiotherapy. Measured with immunoSEQ multiplex PCR; TCRdb has only the in-frame clones, and not every one. The sample contains some 29,000 clones, approximately 85% of which appear only once. Sequenced material: peripheral blood, taken from a patient treated with photon-based radiotherapy. The source is a man between 45 and 60 years old with gastric cancer.

The chain joins TRBV5-1 to TRBJ1-1; 10 bases line up with TRBD1. V lost 5 bases to trimming and J lost 4 bases; unmatched junction nucleotides: 11. In germline, CDR1 is SGHRS, CDR2 YFSETQ. This CDR3 spans 16 amino acids. Here the CDR3 reads CASSRRTGGYGTEAFF. CDR3 nucleotide sequence: TGCGCCAGCAGTCGACGGACAGGGGGGTATGGCACTGAAGCTTTCTTT.

This rearrangement joins TRBV11-3 to TRBJ2-7; D gene unclear. Trimming removed 3 bases at V and 2 bases at J, with 14 bases between. CDR1 SGHNT and CDR2 YENEEA come from the germline V gene. The CDR3 runs 15 residues. CDR3 in DNA: TGTGCCAGCAGCTTCGGTACGACGGATACCTACGAGCAGTACTTC. It is translated as CASSFGTTDTYEQYF.

The chain is built from TRBV1 and TRBJ2-2; the DNA was not compared with TRBD2, the D call given in the table. TRBV1 is given as a pseudogene. The CDR3 loop spans 20 amino acids. The CDR3 DNA follows: TGCACCAGCAGCCAAGATTGCGCCGTGAGCGGGGACCAGAACACCGGGGAGCTGTTTTTT. Translated, it gives CTSSQDCAVSGDQNTGELFF.

The chain is built from TRBV5-4 and TRBJ1-2, with a possible D match to TRBD1 (5 bases). The germline V gene has CDR1 SGHNT and CDR2 YYREEE (reference sequence). The CDR3 runs 15 residues. The V end was cut by 3 bases, the J end by 4 bases, with 16 bases between. CDR3 sequence reads: CASSSDGQSAYGYTF. DNA of the CDR3: TGTGCCAGCAGCTCGGACGGACAAAGCGCCTATGGCTACACCTTC.

The rearrangement links TRBV11-1 to TRBJ2-5; D may be TRBD2 (5 bases). Trimming cost V 3 bases and J 3 bases, with 8 bases left between them. CDR1 SGHAT and CDR2 FQDESV come from the germline V gene (reference sequence). The CDR3 totals 13 residues. Written as DNA, the CDR3 is TGTGCCAGCAGCTTCGGACTCAAAGAGACCCAGTACTTC. This encodes CASSFGLKETQYF.

The chain recombines TRBV4-3 with TRBJ2-2; D might be TRBD1 (6 bases). This CDR3 has 16 amino acids. The V end lost 4 bases, the J end lost 1 base, and 13 bases lay between the germline ends. Germline CDR1 reads LGHNA; CDR2 reads YSLEER. The CDR3 DNA sequence: TGCGCCAGCAGCCTCTTGGGGACAAGGAACACCGGGGAGCTGTTTTTT. This gives the protein CASSLLGTRNTGELFF.

The chain employs TRBV5-1 and TRBJ2-3, with D possibly being TRBD2 (6 bases). V lost 3 bases and J lost 2, with 16 bases in between. The CDR3 length is 16 residues. In germline, CDR1 is SGHRS, CDR2 YFSETQ. CDR3 region: CASSWASAGFTDTQYF. CDR3 coding DNA: TGCGCCAGCAGCTGGGCTAGCGCCGGGTTCACAGATACGCAGTATTTT.

This chain joins TRBV10-2 and TRBJ2-7; 10 nucleotides line up with TRBD1. There are 14 residues in the CDR3. Germline values: CDR1 WSHSY, CDR2 SAAADI. J gave up 6 bases and V 6 bases, and 8 bases lay outside the gene matches. CDR3 region: CASRTGTGVAEQYF. CDR3 sequence (DNA): TGCGCCAGCAGGACCGGGACAGGGGTCGCCGAGCAGTACTTC.

The chain combines TRBV6-6 with TRBJ1-5; TRBD1 agrees at 7 bases. The CDR3 extends over 14 amino acids. CDR1 and CDR2 from the germline V gene are MNHNY and SVGAGI (reference sequence). With 10 bases clipped from V and 7 bases from J, the junction kept 13 bases outside the gene matches. The CDR3 sequence: CATKSTGVGQPQHF. CDR3 coding DNA: TGTGCCACCAAAAGTACAGGGGTTGGACAGCCCCAGCATTTT.

The V and J genes are TRBV6-1 and TRBJ1-5; the match to TRBD1 covers 7 bases. Germline values: CDR1 MNHNS, CDR2 SASEGT. The V gene end was trimmed by 6 bases and the J gene end by 1 base; junction bases not matched to a gene: 6. The CDR3 extends over 15 amino acids. CDR3 residues: CASREKGQSNQPQHF. The CDR3 bases are TGTGCCAGCAGAGAGAAGGGACAGAGCAATCAGCCCCAGCATTTT.

V gene TRBV6-1 combines with J gene TRBJ2-2; no firm D call. Germline lookup yields CDR1 MNHNS and CDR2 SASEGT. Trimming pared 6 bases from V and 3 bases from J, leaving 11 bases between. The CDR3 runs 14 residues. The CDR3 DNA reads as TGTGCCAGCAGAGGGAAAGTCGACACCGGGGAGCTGTTTTTT. This sequence encodes CASRGKVDTGELFF.